This T cell receptor (beta chain) was obtained from a study of cytomegalovirus exposure and HLA in healthy donors. Findings of the study overall: HLA alleles were associated with some 17,000 TCR beta sequences in a later analysis at 0.05 false discovery rate. One cluster of highly shared sequence variants probably arose as a sequencing artifact. In vitro, a few CMV-associated chains proved specific for CMV antigens.

Comments on this clone: Its antigen remains unidentified.

The primer mix had 60 Vbeta and 13 Jbeta primers. The table came from immunoSEQ multiplex PCR; TCRdb's copy has only in-frame clones and leaves some out. Its table lists around 150,000 clones. The germline V gene encodes CDR1 SGHRS and CDR2 YFSETQ. The CDR3 length is 15 residues. V was clipped by 0 bases and J by 4 bases; unmatched bases: 3. This chain connects TRBV5-1 to TRBJ2-1; 8 bases align to TRBD2. The source of this sequence is a man in his thirties or forties in good health and CMV-seronegative. The sample was PBMCs. The CDR3 DNA reads as TGCGCCAGCAGCTTGGGCCAGCGGGGGTACAATGAGCAGTTCTTC. Protein product: CASSLGQRGYNEQFF.